These 22 T cell receptor beta chains were sequenced from one sample in a study of post-analysis software for immune sequencing data. Included in the TCR beta cDNA libraries were unique molecular identifiers. TCRdb analysed the PCR reads with MiXCR anew, one entry per CDR3 protein. The table records about 400,000 distinct CDR3 sequences, 30% to 45% of them present only once. Study-level points and caveats: Comparison of patients with controls showed about 5 TRBV segments more frequent in patients, TRBV5-6, TRBV5-1 and TRBV20-1 among them.

These receptors' targets are unknown. Sequenced material: blood. These receptors all stem from a girl aged 5 to 17 with multiple sclerosis.

This clonotype was counted a few times. V is TRBV18 and J is TRBJ2-5; D could derive from TRBD1 or TRBD2 (5 bases each). Trimming shortened V by 3 bases and J by 5 bases, and 13 bases separated the two germline ends. Germline CDR1 and CDR2: KGHSH and LQKENI. This CDR3 spans 14 amino acids. CDR3 in DNA: TGTGCCAGCTCACCCCGGGACCAAGGGGAGACCCAGTACTTC. Protein product: CASSPRDQGETQYF.

The chain couples TRBV12-3 or TRBV12-4 to TRBJ2-1; the match to TRBD2 covers 11 bases. CDR3 size: 12 residues. Unmatched junction bases numbered 3, after V lost 10 bases and J lost 7 bases. CDR3 region: CATSGGLNEQFF. The CDR3 coding sequence is TGTGCCACTAGCGGGGGGTTGAATGAGCAGTTCTTC.

The chain recombines TRBV6-1 with TRBJ1-6; maybe TRBD1 (6 bases). CDR1 and CDR2 from the germline V gene are MNHNS and SASEGT. This CDR3 is built from 15 residues. V dropped 2 bases and J dropped 11 bases, with 16 bases sitting between them. The CDR3 nucleotides read TGTGCCAGCAGTGAAAGGAGGAGGGGGAATCCACCCCTCCACTTT. Translation gives CASSERRRGNPPLHF.

The chain uses TRBV20-1 and TRBJ2-7; no firm D call. In germline, CDR1 is DFQATT, CDR2 SNEGSKA (reference sequence). The CDR3 is made up of 11 amino acids. V was clipped by 4 bases and J by 4 bases, with 8 bases between them. The CDR3 DNA is TGCAGTGCTACGGACGGGTACGAGCAGTACTTC. Residues: CSATDGYEQYF.

This chain joins TRBV2 and TRBJ2-3; possibly TRBD1 for D (5 bases). CDR1 SNHLY and CDR2 FYNNEI come from the germline V gene. The CDR3 contains 15 residues. Deletions cut 1 base from V and 0 bases from J, with 8 bases between. The CDR3 here is CASSEGTSSTDTQYF. CDR3 in DNA: TGTGCCAGCAGTGAAGGGACATCTAGCACAGATACGCAGTATTTT.

The J gene is TRBJ1-4, the V gene TRBV20-1; weak D call: TRBD1 (5 bases). Trimming took off 0 bases at V and 11 bases at J, with 19 bases between the two ends. CDR1 is DFQATT, CDR2 SNEGSKA, per germline (reference sequence). The length of the CDR3 is 15 residues. CDR3 DNA sequence: TGCAGTGCTAGAGATTCGGACACCTGGGGAGGGAAACTGTTTTTT. Translation: CSARDSDTWGGKLFF.

This clonotype appeared a few times. The chain joins TRBV6-5 to TRBJ2-7; D possibly corresponds to TRBD2 (5 bases). The V and J ends lost 5 bases and 3 bases respectively, with 8 bases between them. Germline V gene data show CDR1 as MNHEY and CDR2 as SVGAGI. The CDR3 loop spans 12 amino acids. CDR3: CASSNRDYEQYF. The CDR3 nucleotides are TGTGCCAGCAGTAACCGGGACTACGAGCAGTACTTC.

CDR3 bases: TGCAGCGTCAGAGTGGGCGGCCAGAACACTGAAGCTTTCTTT. As protein: CSVRVGGQNTEAFF. The chain combines TRBV29-1 with TRBJ1-1; D call uncertain. This CDR3 contains 14 residues. In germline, CDR1 is SQVTM, CDR2 ANQGSEA. V was clipped by 6 bases and J by 1 base, with 15 bases between them.

The CDR3 protein is CASRRHNSGTKNIQYF. The CDR3 coding sequence is TGTGCCAGCAGAAGACACAACAGCGGAACCAAAAACATTCAGTACTTC. This rearrangement joins TRBV5-6 to TRBJ2-4; perhaps TRBD2 as D (5 bases). The V and J ends lost 5 bases and 2 bases respectively, with 17 bases between them. The length of the CDR3 is 16 residues. Germline CDR1 and CDR2: SGHDT and YYEEEE.

J is TRBJ2-1 and V is TRBV6-5; perhaps TRBD2 as D (6 bases). Trimming took 6 bases from V and 8 from J, leaving 35 bases between them. The CDR3 runs to 20 residues. From germline, CDR1 is MNHEY and CDR2 SVGAGI. The CDR3 bases are TGTGCCAGCAGGTACGGAAGCCGTGGAATAGCGGATTCCGGCCACGATGAGCAGTTCTTC. The encoded protein is CASRYGSRGIADSGHDEQFF.

CDR3 in amino acids: CSARGRTGGSYNEQFF. The CDR3 DNA follows: TGCAGTGCTAGAGGAAGGACAGGGGGGTCCTACAATGAGCAGTTCTTC. The chain carries TRBV20-1 and TRBJ2-1, with 10 bases aligning to TRBD1. This CDR3 is 16 amino acids long. Trimming at V came to 1 base and at J to 1 base, leaving 4 bases not matched to a gene. Germline CDR1 DFQATT, CDR2 SNEGSKA (reference sequence).

This clonotype has only a few counts. The chain has TRBV14 and TRBJ2-5; D is unresolved. The germline V and J ends were trimmed by 3 bases and 4 bases, with 15 bases remaining between them. The CDR3 is 15 residues long. Germline values: CDR1 SGHDN, CDR2 FVKESK. As DNA, the CDR3 is TGTGCCAGCAGCCAGACCTGGACGGCCCGAGAGACCCAGTACTTC. Its protein is CASSQTWTARETQYF.

The genes are TRBV6-5 and TRBJ1-1; no clear D. CDR1 MNHEY and CDR2 SVGAGI come from the germline V gene. The CDR3 sequence is 15 residues long. V was trimmed by 0 bases and J by 0 bases, leaving 8 bases between them. Written as DNA, the CDR3 is TGTGCCAGCAGTTACTCCCGTAGATTGAACACTGAAGCTTTCTTT. It translates to CASSYSRRLNTEAFF.

The chain recombines TRBV7-9 with TRBJ1-5; no firm D call. V dropped 4 bases and J dropped 3 bases, with 13 bases sitting between them. The CDR3 loop spans 15 amino acids. Per the germline V gene, CDR1 is SEHNR and CDR2 is FQNEAQ (reference sequence). The CDR3 spells CASSSGDTINQPQHF. The CDR3 DNA follows: TGTGCCAGCAGCTCCGGAGACACGATCAATCAGCCCCAGCATTTT.

This clonotype came up many times. The chain is built from TRBV4-1 and TRBJ1-1; D is uncertain. Per the germline V gene, CDR1 is MGHRA and CDR2 is YSYEKL. Between the trimmed V and J ends, which lost 2 bases and 1 base, there was a span of 5 bases. The CDR3 has 13 amino acids. The chain's CDR3 is CASSQPPNTEAFF. The CDR3 nucleotides are TGCGCCAGCAGCCAACCCCCGAACACTGAAGCTTTCTTT.

The CDR3 loop is CASSSYLQGSRETQYF. CDR3 nucleotide sequence: TGTGCCAGCAGTTCCTACCTCCAGGGGTCCCGAGAGACCCAGTACTTC. This chain joins TRBV12-3 or TRBV12-4 and TRBJ2-5; the D gene is possibly TRBD1 (6 bases). V lost 4 bases and J 4 bases, leaving 19 bases between the germline ends. There are 16 residues in the CDR3.

Only a few counts were recorded for this clonotype. This rearrangement joins TRBV7-2 to TRBJ2-3; D might be TRBD2 (7 bases). CDR1 and CDR2 from the germline V gene are SGHTA and FQGNSA. The ends were cut back, 5 bases at V and 6 bases at J, with 21 bases in the middle. CDR3 length: 16 residues. The CDR3 DNA sequence: TGTGCCAGCAGCCTAGGTCCTGTGAGGGGGGGGGATACGCAGTATTTT. This translates into CASSLGPVRGGDTQYF.

This clonotype occurred once. This chain links TRBV20-1 with TRBJ2-1, with D possibly matching TRBD1 (5 bases). Germline V gives CDR1 DFQATT, CDR2 SNEGSKA (reference sequence). Trimming cost V 3 bases and J 0 bases, with 9 bases left between them. This CDR3 is built from 14 residues. The CDR3 here is CSARTASSYNEQFF. CDR3 in DNA: TGCAGTGCTAGGACAGCGAGCTCCTACAATGAGCAGTTCTTC.

This clonotype has a handful of counts. The CDR3 here is CAISRGDSTDTQYF. CDR3 nucleotide sequence: TGTGCCATCAGTCGAGGGGATAGCACAGATACGCAGTATTTT. This sequence joins TRBV10-3 and TRBJ2-3; D is perhaps TRBD1 or TRBD2 (5 bases each). V was shortened by 5 bases and J by 0 bases, with 9 bases between the two germline ends. The CDR3 is 14 amino acids. Germline assignment: CDR1 ENHRY and CDR2 SYGVKD.

This chain uses TRBV11-2 with TRBJ2-1; D is ambiguous. This CDR3 region has 17 residues. V lost 3 bases to trimming and J lost 0 bases, with 15 bases between them. Germline lookup yields CDR1 SGHAT and CDR2 FQNNGV. CDR3 bases: TGTGCCAGCAGCTTGAGAGGAGCCTCCCCCTCCTACAATGAGCAGTTCTTC. This codes for CASSLRGASPSYNEQFF.

V is TRBV12-3 or TRBV12-4 and J is TRBJ2-7; TRBD2 agrees at 7 bases. This CDR3 contains 14 residues. Trimming cost V 5 bases and J 6 bases; bases outside gene matches: 10. The CDR3 DNA is TGTGCCAGCAGTCCCGGACAAGGGAGGGCCGAGCAGTACGTC. This sequence encodes CASSPGQGRAEQYV.

This clonotype was observed a handful of times. V usage is TRBV4-2 and J usage is TRBJ1-4; 8 positions match TRBD1. Germline V gene lookup returns CDR1 LGHNA and CDR2 YNFKEQ. V shed 1 base, J shed 0 bases, and the junction held 4 bases outside the gene matches. This CDR3 is 17 amino acids long. In DNA form, the CDR3 reads TGTGCCAGCAGCCAAGTGACAGGGGTGGCAACTAATGAAAAACTGTTTTTT. It encodes CASSQVTGVATNEKLFF.